This TCR beta chain comes out of a study of blood T cell repertoires in COVID-19. Germline CDR1 reads MNHEY; CDR2 reads SMNVEV (reference sequence). This CDR3 region has 15 residues. V lost 3 bases and J 4 bases, leaving 12 bases between the germline ends. This clone has ten or more counts. Here immunoSEQ multiplex PCR was the method, and the copy in TCRdb shows in-frame clones only, minus some. The repertoire includes around 250,000 clones, approximately 87% of them detected once, and around 7.8% sits in the top ten. This TCR came from a human donor in a cohort sampled during active COVID-19. Sequencing used peripheral blood. The rearrangement links TRBV27 to TRBJ1-4; D possibly corresponds to TRBD1 (5 bases). CDR3 sequence (DNA): TGTGCCAGCAGTTTGACCACCGGGGGTAATGAAAAACTGTTTTTT. As protein: CASSLTTGGNEKLFF.